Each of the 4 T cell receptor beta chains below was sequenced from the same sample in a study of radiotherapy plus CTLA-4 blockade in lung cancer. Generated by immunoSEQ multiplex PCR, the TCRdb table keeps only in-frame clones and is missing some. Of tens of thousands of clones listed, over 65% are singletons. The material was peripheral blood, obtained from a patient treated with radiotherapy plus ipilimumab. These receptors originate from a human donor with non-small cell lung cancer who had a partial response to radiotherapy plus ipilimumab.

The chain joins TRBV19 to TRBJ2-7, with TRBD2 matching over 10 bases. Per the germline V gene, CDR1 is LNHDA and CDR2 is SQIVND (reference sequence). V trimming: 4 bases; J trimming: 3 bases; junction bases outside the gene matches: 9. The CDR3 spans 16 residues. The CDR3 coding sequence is TGTGCCAGTAGTACTCTAGCGGGGGACTCCTTCTACGAGCAGTACTTC. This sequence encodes CASSTLAGDSFYEQYF.

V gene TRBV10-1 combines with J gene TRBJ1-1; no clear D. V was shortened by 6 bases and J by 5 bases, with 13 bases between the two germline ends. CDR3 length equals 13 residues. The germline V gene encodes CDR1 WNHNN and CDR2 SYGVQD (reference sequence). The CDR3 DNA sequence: TGCGCCAGCAGAGGTTTTGCGGATACTGAAGCTTTCTTT. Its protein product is CASRGFADTEAFF.

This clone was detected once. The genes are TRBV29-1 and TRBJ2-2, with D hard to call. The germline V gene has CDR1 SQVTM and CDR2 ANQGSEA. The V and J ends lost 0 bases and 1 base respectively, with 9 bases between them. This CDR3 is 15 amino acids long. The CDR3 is CSVEETAQNTGELFF. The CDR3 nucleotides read TGCAGCGTTGAAGAAACAGCACAGAACACCGGGGAGCTGTTTTTT.

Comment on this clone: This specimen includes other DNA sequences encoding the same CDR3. CDR3: CASSQGSGTEAFF. In nucleotides, the CDR3 is TGTGCCAGCAGCCAGGGTTCGGGCACTGAAGCTTTCTTT. The chain employs TRBV14 and TRBJ1-1; D is uncertain. V shed 3 bases and J shed 4 bases, with 9 bases lying between them. The CDR3 is 13 amino acids. Germline V gene lookup returns CDR1 SGHDN and CDR2 FVKESK.